Shown below are 13 T cell receptor beta chains from a single sample sequenced in a study of blood T cell repertoires in COVID-19. Sequencing was performed with immunoSEQ multiplex PCR; in TCRdb, only in-frame clones are kept and a portion is missing. The repertoire includes roughly 330,000 clones, around 87% of them detected once, and about 5.7% sits in the top ten. Specimen: PBMCs or T cells enriched from blood (not recorded which). These receptors all come from a woman aged 25 to 39 who had recovered from COVID-19.

The V call is TRBV3-1 (or the pseudogene TRBV3-2), the J call TRBJ1-6; TRBD1 aligns across 7 bases. V lost 3 bases and J lost 7; bases outside the gene matches: 3. Germline lookup yields CDR1 LGHDT and CDR2 YNNKEL (reference sequence). The CDR3 is 14 residues long. CDR3: CASSHRGRNSPLHF. The CDR3, as DNA: TGTGCCAGCAGCCACAGGGGGAGAAATTCACCCCTCCACTTT.

The rearrangement uses TRBV19 and TRBJ2-1; 7 bases align to TRBD2. J lost 0 bases, V lost 7 bases, and 12 bases had no gene match. The CDR3 totals 17 residues. CDR1 LNHDA and CDR2 SQIVND come from the germline V gene (reference sequence). The CDR3 nucleotides are TGTGCCAGTACTAAAGGGAGCGGGGCCCACTCCTACAATGAGCAGTTCTTC. Amino acids: CASTKGSGAHSYNEQFF.

V usage is TRBV2 and J usage is TRBJ1-6, with a possible D match to TRBD1 (5 bases). V was pared by 6 bases and J by 11 bases, with 14 bases between. The CDR3 is made up of 13 amino acids. Germline-derived CDR1 and CDR2 are SNHLY and FYNNEI. CDR3 bases: TGTGCCAGCAGAGGCAGCGGGGGGGCACCCCTCCACTTT. This encodes CASRGSGGAPLHF.

This CDR3 is CASKMDRGTGELFF. CDR3 coding DNA: TGTGCCAGCAAGATGGACAGGGGAACCGGGGAGCTGTTTTTT. This chain links TRBV2 with TRBJ2-2; 9 bases align to TRBD1. V was clipped by 7 bases and J by 5 bases; unmatched bases: 5. The CDR3 sequence is 14 residues long. The germline gives CDR1 SNHLY, CDR2 FYNNEI.

The chain couples TRBV27 to TRBJ2-3, with a possible D match to TRBD1 (6 bases). The CDR3 sequence is 14 residues long. Between the trimmed V and J ends, which lost 4 bases and 2 bases, there was a span of 10 bases. CDR1 is MNHEY, CDR2 SMNVEV, per germline (reference sequence). The CDR3 is CASSSWTVTDTQYF. CDR3 sequence (DNA): TGTGCCAGCAGTTCTTGGACAGTCACAGATACGCAGTATTTT.

This chain joins TRBV5-5 and TRBJ1-1; no definite D call. The CDR3 contains 14 residues. CDR1 and CDR2 from the germline V gene are SGHKS and YYEKEE (reference sequence). Trimming removed 1 base at V and 5 bases at J, with 12 bases between. CDR3 residues: CASSLFSDLTEAFF. The CDR3 nucleotides read TGTGCCAGCAGCTTGTTTTCAGATCTTACTGAAGCTTTCTTT.

Notes on this clone: One end of the junction varies from germline; a read error may be responsible. The chain is built from TRBV7-9 and TRBJ1-1; D not certain. The CDR3 covers 14 residues. Germline values: CDR1 SEHNR, CDR2 FQNEAQ (reference sequence). The CDR3 nucleotides read TGTGCCAGCAGTTTAGCCGTCACAGCAAGTGAAGCTTTCTTT. Its translation is CASSLAVTASEAFF. The variable domain in full, with the rest retrieved from reference TRBV7-9 and TRBJ1-1, is DTGVSQNPRHKITKRGQNVTFRCDPISEHNRLYWYRQTLGQGPEFLTYFQNEAQLEKSRLLSDRFSAERPKGSFSTLEIQRTEQGDSAMYLCASSLAVTASEAFFGQGTRLTVV.

The J gene is TRBJ2-1, the V gene TRBV12-5; D perhaps matches TRBD1 (5 bases). V was clipped by 1 base and J by 3 bases, with 7 bases between them. Germline-derived CDR1 and CDR2 are LGHNT and FRNRAP. The CDR3 totals 14 residues. The CDR3 DNA reads TGTGCTAGTGGTTTGGACAGGTACTACAATGAGCAGTTCTTC. This encodes CASGLDRYYNEQFF.

This chain connects TRBV30 to TRBJ2-5; 9 nucleotides align to TRBD1. CDR1 is GTSNPN, CDR2 SVGIG, per germline (reference sequence). V trimming: 4 bases; J trimming: 7 bases; junction bases outside the gene matches: 13. CDR3 length: 15 amino acids. The CDR3 DNA reads TGTGCCTGGACAACCGGGACAGGGCCGTTGGGGACCCAGTACTTC. It translates to CAWTTGTGPLGTQYF.

The chain joins TRBV5-6 to TRBJ1-1; D is possibly TRBD1 (5 bases). V dropped 4 bases and J dropped 1 base, with 14 bases sitting between them. Germline values: CDR1 SGHDT, CDR2 YYEEEE. This CDR3 region has 15 residues. The CDR3 region has the DNA TGTGCCAGCAGCCGGGGGTCCCTAGGGAACACTGAAGCTTTCTTT. This encodes CASSRGSLGNTEAFF.

The chain uses TRBV5-5 and TRBJ2-7; TRBD1 matches at 11 bases. The CDR3 spans 16 residues. CDR1 SGHKS and CDR2 YYEKEE come from the germline V gene (reference sequence). With V trimmed by 0 bases and J by 5 bases, 7 bases remained unmatched. The CDR3, as DNA: TGTGCCAGCAGCTTGGCCGGACAGGGGGCATTGCACGAGCAGTACTTC. Protein: CASSLAGQGALHEQYF.

The genes are TRBV7-8 and TRBJ2-7, with a tentative D call TRBD2 (5 bases). Trimming took 2 bases from V and 0 from J, leaving 11 bases between them. This CDR3 has 15 residues. In germline, CDR1 is SGHVS, CDR2 FQNEAQ. In DNA, the CDR3 is TGTGCCAGCAGCTTACTATACGAGGGCTCCTACGAGCAGTACTTC. Translated, it gives CASSLLYEGSYEQYF.

The chain joins TRBV20-1 to TRBJ1-2; possible D gene TRBD1, 6 bases. CDR1 and CDR2 (germline): DFQATT, SNEGSKA (reference sequence). CDR3 size: 11 residues. With 2 bases removed from V and 8 bases from J, the gap between germline ends came to 9 bases. The DNA of the CDR3 is TGCAGTGCTAGACACAGGGAAGGCTACACCTTC. It codes for CSARHREGYTF.